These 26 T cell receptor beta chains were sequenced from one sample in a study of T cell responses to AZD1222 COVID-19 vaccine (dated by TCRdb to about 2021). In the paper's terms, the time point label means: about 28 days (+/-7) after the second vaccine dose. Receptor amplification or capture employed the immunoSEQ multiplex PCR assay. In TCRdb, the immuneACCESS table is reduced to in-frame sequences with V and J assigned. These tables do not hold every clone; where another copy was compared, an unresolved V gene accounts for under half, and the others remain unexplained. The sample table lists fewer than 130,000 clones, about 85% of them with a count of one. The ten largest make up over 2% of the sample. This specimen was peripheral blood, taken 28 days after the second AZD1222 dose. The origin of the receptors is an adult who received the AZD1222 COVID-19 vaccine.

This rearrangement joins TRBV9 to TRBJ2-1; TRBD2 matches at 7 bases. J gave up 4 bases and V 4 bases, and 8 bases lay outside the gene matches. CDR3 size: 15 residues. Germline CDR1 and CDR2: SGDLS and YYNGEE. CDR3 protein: CASSLLGGSYNEQFF. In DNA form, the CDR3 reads TGTGCCAGCAGCCTCCTCGGCGGGAGTTACAATGAGCAGTTCTTC.

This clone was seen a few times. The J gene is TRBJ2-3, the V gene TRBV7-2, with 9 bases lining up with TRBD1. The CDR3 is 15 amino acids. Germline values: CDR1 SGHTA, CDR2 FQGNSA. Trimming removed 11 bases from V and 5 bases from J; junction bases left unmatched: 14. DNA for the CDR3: TGTGCCGTTGAGACCGGGACAGGGTATGGAGATACGCAGTATTTT. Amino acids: CAVETGTGYGDTQYF.

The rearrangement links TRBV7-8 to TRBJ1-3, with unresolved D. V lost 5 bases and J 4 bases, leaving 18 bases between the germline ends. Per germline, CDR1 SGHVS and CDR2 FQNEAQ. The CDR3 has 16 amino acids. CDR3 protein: CASSPTGGSPGNTIYF. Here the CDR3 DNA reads TGTGCCAGCAGCCCTACTGGCGGCAGCCCAGGAAACACCATATATTTT.

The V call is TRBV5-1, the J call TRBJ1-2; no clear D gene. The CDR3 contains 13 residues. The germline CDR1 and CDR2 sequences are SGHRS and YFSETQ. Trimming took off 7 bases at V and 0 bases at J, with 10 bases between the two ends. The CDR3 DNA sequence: TGCGCCAGCGGAATTCACCCTAACTATGGCTACACCTTC. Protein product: CASGIHPNYGYTF.

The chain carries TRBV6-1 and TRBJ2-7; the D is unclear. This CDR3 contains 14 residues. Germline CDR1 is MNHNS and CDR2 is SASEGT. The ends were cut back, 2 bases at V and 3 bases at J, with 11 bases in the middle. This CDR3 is CASSEYSYLYEQYF. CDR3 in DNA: TGTGCCAGCAGTGAATACAGCTACCTCTACGAGCAGTACTTC.

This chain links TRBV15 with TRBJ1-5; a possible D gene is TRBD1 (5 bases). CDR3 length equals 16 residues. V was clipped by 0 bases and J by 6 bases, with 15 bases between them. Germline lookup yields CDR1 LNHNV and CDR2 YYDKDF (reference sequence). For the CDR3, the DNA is TGTGCCACCAGCAGAGATTCGAGGGGATGGGGTCAGCCCCAGCATTTT. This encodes CATSRDSRGWGQPQHF.

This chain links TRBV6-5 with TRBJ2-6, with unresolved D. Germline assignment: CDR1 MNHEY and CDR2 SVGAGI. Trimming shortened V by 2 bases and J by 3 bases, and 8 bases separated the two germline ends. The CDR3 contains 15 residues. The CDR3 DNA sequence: TGTGCCAGCAGTTACCGGTCAGATGGGGCCAACGTCCTGACTTTC. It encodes CASSYRSDGANVLTF.

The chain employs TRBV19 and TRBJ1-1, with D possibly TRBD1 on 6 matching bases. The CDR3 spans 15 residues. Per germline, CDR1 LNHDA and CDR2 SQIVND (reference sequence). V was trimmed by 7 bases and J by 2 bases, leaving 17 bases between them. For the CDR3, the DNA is TGTGCCAGTATCAGGGTCGAGGGGGGCAACACTGAAGCTTTCTTT. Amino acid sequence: CASIRVEGGNTEAFF.

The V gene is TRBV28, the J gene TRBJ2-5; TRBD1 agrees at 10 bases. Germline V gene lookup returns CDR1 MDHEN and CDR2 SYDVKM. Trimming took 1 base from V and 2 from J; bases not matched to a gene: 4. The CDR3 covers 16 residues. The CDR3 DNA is TGTGCCAGCAGTTTATTGGGACAGGGGTTTCAAGAGACCCAGTACTTC. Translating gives CASSLLGQGFQETQYF. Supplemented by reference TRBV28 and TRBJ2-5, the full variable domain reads DVKVTQSSRYLVKRTGEKVFLECVQDMDHENMFWYRQDPGLGLRLIYFSYDVKMKEKGDIPEGYSVSREKKERFSLILESASTNQTSMYLCASSLLGQGFQETQYFGPGTRLLVL.

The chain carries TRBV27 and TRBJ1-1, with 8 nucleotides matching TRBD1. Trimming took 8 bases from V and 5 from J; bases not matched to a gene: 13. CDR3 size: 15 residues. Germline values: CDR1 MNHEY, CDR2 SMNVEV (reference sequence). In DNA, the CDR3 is TGTGCCAGCCAAAGGGGGCAGGGGGCGAGAACTGAAGCTTTCTTT. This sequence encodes CASQRGQGARTEAFF.

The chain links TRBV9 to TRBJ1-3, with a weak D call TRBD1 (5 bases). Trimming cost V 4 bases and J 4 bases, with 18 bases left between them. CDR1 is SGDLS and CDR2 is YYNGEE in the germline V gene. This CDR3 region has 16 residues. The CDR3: CASSPDSLTTGNTIYF. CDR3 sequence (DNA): TGTGCCAGCAGCCCTGACAGCCTTACAACCGGAAACACCATATATTTT.

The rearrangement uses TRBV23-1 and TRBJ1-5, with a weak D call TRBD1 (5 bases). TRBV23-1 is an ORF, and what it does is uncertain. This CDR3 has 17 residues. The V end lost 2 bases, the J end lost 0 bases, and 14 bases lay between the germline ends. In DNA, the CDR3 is TGCGCCAGCAGTCAACAAACCCACAGGAATAGCAATCAGCCCCAGCATTTT. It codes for CASSQQTHRNSNQPQHF.

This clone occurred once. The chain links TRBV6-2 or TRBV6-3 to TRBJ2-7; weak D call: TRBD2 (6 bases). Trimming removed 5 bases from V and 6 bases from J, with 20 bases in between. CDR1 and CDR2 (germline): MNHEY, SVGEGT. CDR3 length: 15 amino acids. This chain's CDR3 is CASSDLGGFVFEQYF. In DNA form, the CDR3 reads TGTGCCAGCAGTGATTTGGGGGGATTTGTATTCGAGCAGTACTTC.

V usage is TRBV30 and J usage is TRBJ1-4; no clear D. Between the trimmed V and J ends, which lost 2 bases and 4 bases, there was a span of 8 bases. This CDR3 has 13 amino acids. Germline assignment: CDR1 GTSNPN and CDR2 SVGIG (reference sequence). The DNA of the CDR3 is TGTGCCTGGAGTATACGTCTTAATGAAAAACTGTTTTTT. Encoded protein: CAWSIRLNEKLFF.

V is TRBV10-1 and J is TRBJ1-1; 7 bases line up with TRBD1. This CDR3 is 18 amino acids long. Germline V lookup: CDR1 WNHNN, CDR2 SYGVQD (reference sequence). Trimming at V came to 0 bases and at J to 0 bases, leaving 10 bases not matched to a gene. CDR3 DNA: TGCGCCAGCAGTGAGTCTATGTTCCCGACAGGGATGAACACTGAAGCTTTCTTT. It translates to CASSESMFPTGMNTEAFF.

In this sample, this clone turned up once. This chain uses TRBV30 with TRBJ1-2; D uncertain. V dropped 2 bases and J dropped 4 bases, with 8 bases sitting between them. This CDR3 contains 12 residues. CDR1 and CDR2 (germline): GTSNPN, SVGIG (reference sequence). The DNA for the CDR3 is TGTGCCTGGAGTCCTTGGACCTATGGCTACACCTTC. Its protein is CAWSPWTYGYTF.

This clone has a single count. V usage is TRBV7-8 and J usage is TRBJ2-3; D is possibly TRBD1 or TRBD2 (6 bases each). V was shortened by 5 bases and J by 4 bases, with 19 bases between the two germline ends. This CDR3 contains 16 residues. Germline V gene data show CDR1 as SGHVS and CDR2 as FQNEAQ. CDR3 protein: CASSPTGAFMPDTQYF. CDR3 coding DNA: TGTGCCAGCAGCCCCACGGGGGCTTTTATGCCAGATACGCAGTATTTT.

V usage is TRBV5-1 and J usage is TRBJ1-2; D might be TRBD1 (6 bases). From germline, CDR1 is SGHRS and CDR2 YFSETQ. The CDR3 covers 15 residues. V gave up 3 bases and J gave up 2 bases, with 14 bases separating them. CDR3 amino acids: CASSYFRDKNYGYTF. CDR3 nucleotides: TGCGCCAGCAGCTATTTCCGGGACAAAAACTATGGCTACACCTTC.

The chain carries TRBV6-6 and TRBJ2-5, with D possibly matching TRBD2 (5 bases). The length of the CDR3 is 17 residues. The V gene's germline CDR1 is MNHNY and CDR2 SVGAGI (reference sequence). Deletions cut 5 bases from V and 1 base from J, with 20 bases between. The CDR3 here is CASSHAGVGKGQETQYF. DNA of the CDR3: TGTGCCAGCAGTCACGCCGGGGTCGGGAAGGGCCAAGAGACCCAGTACTTC.

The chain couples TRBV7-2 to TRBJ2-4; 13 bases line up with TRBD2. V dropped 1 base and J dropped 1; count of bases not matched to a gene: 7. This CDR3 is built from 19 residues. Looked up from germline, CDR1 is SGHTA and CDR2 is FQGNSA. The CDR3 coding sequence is TGTGCCAGCAGCTTAGGACTAGCGGGAGGACTTCGGGCCAAAAACATTCAGTACTTC. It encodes CASSLGLAGGLRAKNIQYF.

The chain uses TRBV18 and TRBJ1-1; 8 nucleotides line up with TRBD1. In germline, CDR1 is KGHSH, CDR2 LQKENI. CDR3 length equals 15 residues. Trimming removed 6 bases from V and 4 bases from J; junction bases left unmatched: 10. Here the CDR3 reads CASSSLQGAGTEAFF. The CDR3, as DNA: TGTGCCAGCTCCTCACTGCAGGGGGCTGGCACTGAAGCTTTCTTT.

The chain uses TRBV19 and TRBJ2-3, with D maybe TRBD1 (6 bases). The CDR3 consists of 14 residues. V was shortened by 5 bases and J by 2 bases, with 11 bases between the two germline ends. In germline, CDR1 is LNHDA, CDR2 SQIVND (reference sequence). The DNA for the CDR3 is TGTGCCAGTAGTCAAAGGACAGACACAGATACGCAGTATTTT. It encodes CASSQRTDTDTQYF.

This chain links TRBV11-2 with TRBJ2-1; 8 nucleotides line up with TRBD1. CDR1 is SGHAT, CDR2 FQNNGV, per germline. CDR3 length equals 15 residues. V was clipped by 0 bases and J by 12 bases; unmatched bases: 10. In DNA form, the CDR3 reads TGTGCCAGCAGCTTAGACCGGACAGGGTATAGCGGGCAGTTCTTC. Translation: CASSLDRTGYSGQFF.

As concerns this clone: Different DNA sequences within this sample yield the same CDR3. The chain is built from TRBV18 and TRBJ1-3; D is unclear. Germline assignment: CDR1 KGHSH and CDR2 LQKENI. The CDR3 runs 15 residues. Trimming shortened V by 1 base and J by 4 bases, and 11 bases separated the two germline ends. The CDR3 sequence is CASSPLGVSGNTIYF. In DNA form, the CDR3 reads TGTGCCAGCTCACCACTGGGAGTCTCGGGAAACACCATATATTTT.

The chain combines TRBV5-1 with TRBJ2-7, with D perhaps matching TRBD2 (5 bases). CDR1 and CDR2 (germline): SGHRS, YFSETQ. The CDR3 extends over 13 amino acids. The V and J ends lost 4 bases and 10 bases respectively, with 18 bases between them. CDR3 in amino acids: CASSKKVGDQQYF. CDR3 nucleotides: TGCGCCAGCAGCAAAAAAGTCGGGGATCAACAGTACTTC.

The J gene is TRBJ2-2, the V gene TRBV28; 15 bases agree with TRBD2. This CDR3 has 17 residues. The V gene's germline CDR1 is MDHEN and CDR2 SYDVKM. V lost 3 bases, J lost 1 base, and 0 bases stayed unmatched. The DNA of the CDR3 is TGTGCCAGCAGTTTGGGACTAGCGGGGGGGAACACCGGGGAGCTGTTTTTT. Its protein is CASSLGLAGGNTGELFF.